This T cell receptor beta chain is from a study of cytomegalovirus exposure and HLA in healthy donors. Study as a whole: Most genotyped donors, about four fifths of fewer than 400, had Caucasian-associated genetic ancestry.

Germline assignment: CDR1 SGHTA and CDR2 FQGNSA. The CDR3 extends over 13 amino acids. V lost 8 bases and J lost 5; bases outside the gene matches: 5. The PCR employed 60 Vbeta primers together with 13 Jbeta primers. Libraries were prepared by immunoSEQ multiplex PCR; TCRdb keeps only in-frame clonotypes and omits some of them. The sample lists 120,000 or so clones; approximately 80% were seen once. Sequences were obtained from PBMCs. The chain recombines TRBV7-2 with TRBJ2-7; TRBD1 matches at 11 bases. The sequence derives from a man in his forties in good health and CMV-seronegative. The CDR3 sequence is CASRPGQGDEQYF. The CDR3, as DNA: TGTGCCAGCCGGCCGGGACAGGGGGACGAGCAGTACTTC.